One T cell receptor beta chain is described in this entry. This specimen belongs to a study of blood T cell repertoires in COVID-19. CDR1 and CDR2 (germline): MRHNA, SNTAGT. V was clipped by 6 bases and J by 4 bases, with 10 bases between them. The CDR3 extends over 14 amino acids. Only in-frame clones appear in the TCRdb table, and some are missing; sequencing was by immunoSEQ multiplex PCR. The data show about 200,000 clones, approximately 91% seen once. Sequencing was carried out using peripheral blood. The TCR was taken from a man aged 45-65 years with COVID-19, enrolled during active disease. The rearrangement joins TRBV6-4 to TRBJ1-6, with a possible D match to TRBD1 (5 bases). The CDR3 loop reads CASRAGHYNSPLHF. For the CDR3, the DNA is TGTGCCAGCAGGGCAGGACATTATAATTCACCCCTCCACTTT.